This entry concerns a single T cell receptor (beta chain). This sample's treatment: around 19 received Ad26.COV2.S at low or high dose, single or two shots; 5 received placebo; per-sample allocation not given. Repertoires come from day 63 after the first vaccine or placebo injection. The sample belongs to a study of Ad26.COV2.S vaccination and SARS-CoV-2 variants. This CDR3 spans 16 amino acids. CDR1 and CDR2 from the germline V gene are MNHEY and SVGAGI. Trimming stripped 4 bases from V and 2 bases from J, with 16 bases between. Sequencing used immunoSEQ multiplex PCR; TCRdb keeps in-frame clones, though not all of them. The data hold under 400,000 clones, with 87% observed a single time.

The chain is built from TRBV6-5 and TRBJ2-3; TRBD2 might be the D (7 bases). Source: peripheral blood, taken in a trial of Ad26.COV2.S vaccine versus placebo. The clonotype originates from a person aged 18-65 years who received the Ad26.COV2.S COVID-19 vaccine or a placebo. The CDR3 loop is CASSSRGAMATDTQYF. CDR3 DNA sequence: TGTGCCAGCAGTTCACGGGGGGCGATGGCCACAGATACGCAGTATTTT.